This TCR beta chain emerged from a study of T cell repertoires in cytomegalovirus infection. As to this clonotype: Antigen unknown.

TCRdb re-derived calls from the reads in MiXCR, one entry per CDR3 protein. This repertoire shows 570,000 or so distinct CDR3 sequences, under 45% found once; its top ten account for 48%. The length of the CDR3 is 16 residues. With 6 bases clipped from V and 2 bases from J, the junction kept 9 bases outside the gene matches. The chain links TRBV12-3 or TRBV12-4 to TRBJ2-1, with 8 bases matching TRBD2. The sample consisted of cultured PBMCs, taken from culture after CMV antigen stimulation. The sequence came from a human donor in good health (CMV status not recorded). Some clones in this sample may be carry-over from other donors' samples. This chain's CDR3 is CASSPFGRGAYNEQFF. The CDR3 bases are TGTGCCAGCAGCCCTTTCGGGCGGGGGGCCTACAATGAGCAGTTCTTC.